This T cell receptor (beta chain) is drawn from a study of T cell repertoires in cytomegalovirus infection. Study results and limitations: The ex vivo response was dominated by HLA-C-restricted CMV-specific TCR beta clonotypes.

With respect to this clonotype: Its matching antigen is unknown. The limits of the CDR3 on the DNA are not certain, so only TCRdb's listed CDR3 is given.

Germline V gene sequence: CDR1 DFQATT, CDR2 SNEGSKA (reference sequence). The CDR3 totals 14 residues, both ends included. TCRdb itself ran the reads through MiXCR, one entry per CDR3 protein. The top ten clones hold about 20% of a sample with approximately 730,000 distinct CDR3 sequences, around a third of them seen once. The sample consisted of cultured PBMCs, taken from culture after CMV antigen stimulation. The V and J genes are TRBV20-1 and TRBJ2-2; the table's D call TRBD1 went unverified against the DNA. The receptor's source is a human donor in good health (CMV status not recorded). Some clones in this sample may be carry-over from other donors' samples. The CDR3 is CSFLWDRNTGELFF.